This TCR beta chain was sequenced in a study of PD-L1 blockade in urothelial cancer. Study in general: Patients arrived having already received 0 to 3 prior chemotherapy regimens.

Indicated time point: peripheral blood 6 weeks after treatment start. The CDR3 sequence is 14 residues long. Germline V gene lookup returns CDR1 KGHSH and CDR2 LQKENI. With 3 bases removed from V and 0 bases from J, the gap between germline ends came to 6 bases. This table comes from immunoSEQ multiplex PCR, and its TCRdb copy is limited to in-frame clones, with some not included. Of about 43,000 clones detected, approximately 83% appear once; the ten largest clones hold approximately 16%. The TCR was taken from a man between 60 and 75 years old with urothelial cancer. The sequenced sample was PBMCs, obtained around atezolizumab (anti-PD-L1) treatment. The rearrangement uses TRBV18 and TRBJ1-3; D gene ambiguous. For the CDR3, the DNA is TGTGCCAGCTCACCGGCAGACTCTGGAAACACCATATATTTT. Its translation: CASSPADSGNTIYF.